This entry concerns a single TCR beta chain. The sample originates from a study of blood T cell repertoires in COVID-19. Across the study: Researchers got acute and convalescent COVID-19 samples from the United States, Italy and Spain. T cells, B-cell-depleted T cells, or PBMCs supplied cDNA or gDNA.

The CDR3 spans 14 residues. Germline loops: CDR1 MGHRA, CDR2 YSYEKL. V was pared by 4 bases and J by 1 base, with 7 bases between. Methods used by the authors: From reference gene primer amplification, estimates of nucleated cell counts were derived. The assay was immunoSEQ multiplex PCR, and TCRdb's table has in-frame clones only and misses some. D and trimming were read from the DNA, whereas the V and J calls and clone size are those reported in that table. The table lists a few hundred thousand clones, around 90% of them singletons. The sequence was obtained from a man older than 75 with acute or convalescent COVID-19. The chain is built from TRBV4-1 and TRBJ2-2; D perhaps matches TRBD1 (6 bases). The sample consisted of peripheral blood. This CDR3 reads CASSLDRNTGELFF. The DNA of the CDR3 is TGCGCCAGCAGCCTGGACAGGAACACCGGGGAGCTGTTTTTT.